Listed below are T cell receptor beta chains from one sample, sequenced in a study of T cells after yellow fever vaccination. TCRdb independently ran MiXCR on the 5' RACE reads; one entry per CDR3 protein. Of 450,000 to 600,000 distinct CDR3 sequences in the sample, approximately 12% were seen once. The sequenced sample was PBMCs, obtained on the day of the yellow fever booster vaccination. The receptors come from a young man who received the YFV17D yellow fever vaccine. Both conserved end residues are part of each CDR3. A D gene is named only where the DNA matches it firmly. For some rows the clone size is stated as once, few or many, or as a class when expanded; others skip it.

clone size | J gene | D gene | V gene | CDR3 DNA | CDR3 protein
many | TRBJ2-5 | TRBD1 | TRBV5-1 | TGCGCCAGCAGGTCCCAGGGGGACCAAGAGACCCAGTACTTC | CASRSQGDQETQYF
. | TRBJ2-1 | . | TRBV24-1 | TGTGCCACCAGCCCAGCGACAAGCTCCTACAATGAGCAGTTCTTC | CATSPATSSYNEQFF
. | TRBJ2-2 | TRBD2 | TRBV5-5 | TGTGGGTCCCAGCGGGGGACGGTGAACACCGGGGAGCTGTTTTTT | CGSQRGTVNTGELFF
few | TRBJ2-2 | . | TRBV9 | TGTGCCAGAAGGAGGGCCAGGGGCACCGGGGAGCTGTTTTTT | CARRRARGTGELFF
few | TRBJ2-2 | . | TRBV7-9 | TGTGCCAGCAGCTTATACAGGGACAACACCGGGGAGCTGTTTTTT | CASSLYRDNTGELFF
many | TRBJ2-5 | TRBD2 | TRBV12-3/TRBV12-4 | TGTGCCAGCAGTTCCCGGGGGGGGGAAGAGACCCAGTACTTC | CASSSRGGEETQYF
. | TRBJ1-4 | . | TRBV20-1 | TGCAGTGCTAGTTTTCGGACCGGCCTTCGGAGTAATGAAAAACTGTTTTTT | CSASFRTGLRSNEKLFF
. | TRBJ2-3 | TRBD2 | TRBV27 | TGTGCCAGCAGTCTCGGGACTAGCGGGCCAGATACGCAGTATTTT | CASSLGTSGPDTQYF
few | TRBJ1-2 | . | TRBV7-2 | TGTGCCAGCAGCTTAAGTCCCGGGAGCTATGGCTACACCTTC | CASSLSPGSYGYTF
. | TRBJ2-1 | . | TRBV4-3 | TGCGCCAGCAGCCAGCCGGGACAAAACAATGAGCAGTTCTTC | CASSQPGQNNEQFF
. | TRBJ1-4 | . | TRBV4-2 | TGTGCCAGCAGCCCTTTGGGGCGCGGGGGGCGAAGTGAAAAACTGTTTTTT | CASSPLGRGGRSEKLFF
. | TRBJ1-1 | . | TRBV2 | TGTGCCAGCAGTGAAGCGCTTCGGGGGGGCACTGAAGCTTTCTTT | CASSEALRGGTEAFF
. | TRBJ1-3 | TRBD1 | TRBV2 | TGTGCCAACAGGGGATCTGGAAACACCATATATTTT | CANRGSGNTIYF
many | TRBJ1-2 | . | TRBV29-1 | TGCAGCGTTGAAAGTGGCTACACCTTC | CSVESGYTF
. | TRBJ2-7 | . | TRBV5-6 | TGTGCCAGCGGCCGGCTTTTTTTAGGCGAGCAGTACTTC | CASGRLFLGEQYF
. | TRBJ2-3 | TRBD2 | TRBV11-2 | TGTGCCAGCAGACCCCCGGGAGGCCGAACGGATACGCAGTATTTT | CASRPPGGRTDTQYF
few | TRBJ2-1 | TRBD2 | TRBV27 | TGTGCCAGCAGTTTTAGACTAGCGATCCACAATGAGCAGTTCTTC | CASSFRLAIHNEQFF
few | TRBJ2-5 | TRBD1 | TRBV7-9 | TGTGCCAGCAGCACCGGGACAGGGGTTGAGACCCAGTACTTC | CASSTGTGVETQYF